The 24 T cell receptor beta chains below come from one sample, sequenced in a study of cytomegalovirus exposure and HLA in healthy donors. PCR used 60 Vbeta primers and 13 Jbeta primers. Clones were read by immunoSEQ multiplex PCR, and TCRdb kept only the in-frame ones, dropping some. Of about 54,000 clones in the sample, roughly 84% are singletons; the top ten hold 2.5% to 3.5%. Material for sequencing was PBMCs. These receptors all stem from a woman younger than 30 in good health and CMV-seronegative.

The V gene is TRBV11-2, the J gene TRBJ2-2; 9 bases agree with TRBD2. Germline lookup yields CDR1 SGHAT and CDR2 FQNNGV. The junction had 10 bases not matched to a gene; V was cut back by 4 bases and J by 7 bases. The CDR3 spans 16 residues. CDR3 sequence (DNA): TGTGCCAGCAGCTCCCTGGCGGGAGGGCCGTTCGGGGAGCTGTTTTTT. It is translated as CASSSLAGGPFGELFF.

A few counts support this clone. The gene calls are TRBV30 and TRBJ2-7, with D possibly TRBD1 on 5 matching bases. The CDR3 has 14 residues. The germline V and J ends were trimmed by 4 bases and 0 bases, with 13 bases remaining between them. Germline V gives CDR1 GTSNPN, CDR2 SVGIG (reference sequence). The CDR3 protein is CAWTNTGISYEQYF. For the CDR3, the DNA is TGTGCCTGGACAAATACAGGAATCTCCTACGAGCAGTACTTC.

This clone occurred a few times. V gene TRBV28 combines with J gene TRBJ2-7; 7 nucleotides align to TRBD1. The CDR3 sequence is 17 residues long. Germline V gives CDR1 MDHEN, CDR2 SYDVKM. V shed 10 bases, J shed 5 bases, and the junction held 23 bases outside the gene matches. DNA for the CDR3: TGTGCCACCTCTGGGGATAATGGAAAGGGGGCTTGGGACGAGCAGTACTTC. Amino acids: CATSGDNGKGAWDEQYF.

CDR3 DNA: TGTGCCAGCAGCCGGAACACTGAAGCTTTCTTT. Its protein is CASSRNTEAFF. The chain is built from TRBV6-5 and TRBJ1-1; D is unresolved. Germline V gene lookup returns CDR1 MNHEY and CDR2 SVGAGI. The length of the CDR3 is 11 residues. V dropped 6 bases and J dropped 1 base, with 3 bases sitting between them.

J is TRBJ1-5 and V is TRBV7-8, with 7 bases identical to TRBD1. Germline V gene sequence: CDR1 SGHVS, CDR2 FQNEAQ. CDR3 size: 14 residues. V lost 8 bases and J lost 3; bases outside the gene matches: 7. The CDR3 DNA reads TGTGCCAGCGGCCGGGACAGACACAATCAGCCCCAGCATTTT. Translated: CASGRDRHNQPQHF.

This CDR3 is CASSDQAGGPNNEQFF. CDR3 coding DNA: TGTGCCAGCAGTGACCAAGCGGGAGGGCCTAACAATGAGCAGTTCTTC. This sequence joins TRBV6-4 and TRBJ2-1; the match to TRBD2 covers 10 bases. This CDR3 is built from 16 residues. V shed 2 bases and J 5 bases; nucleotides not matched to a gene: 6. CDR1 is MRHNA and CDR2 is SNTAGT in the germline V gene.

The V gene is TRBV5-1, the J gene TRBJ1-1, with 7 bases fitting TRBD1. The CDR3 extends over 14 amino acids. Per germline, CDR1 SGHRS and CDR2 YFSETQ. Trimming removed 7 bases from V and 1 base from J; junction bases left unmatched: 7. CDR3 coding DNA: TGCGCCAGCGCCGACCGGACAGGGAACACTGAAGCTTTCTTT. Its protein product is CASADRTGNTEAFF.

This clone was observed a handful of times. The chain links TRBV5-1 to TRBJ2-2; 12 positions agree with TRBD2. V was pared by 1 base and J by 6 bases, with 7 bases of the junction left unmatched. The V gene's germline CDR1 is SGHRS and CDR2 YFSETQ. The CDR3 runs 17 residues. CDR3: CASSLRLTSGSSGELFF. In DNA, the CDR3 is TGCGCCAGCAGCTTGAGGTTGACTAGCGGGAGTTCCGGGGAGCTGTTTTTT.

V usage is TRBV27 and J usage is TRBJ2-1, with 10 bases matching TRBD1. Per germline, CDR1 MNHEY and CDR2 SMNVEV (reference sequence). The CDR3 sequence is 15 residues long. V lost 2 bases to trimming and J lost 2 bases; unmatched junction nucleotides: 0. The CDR3 sequence: CASSLGQGAYNEQFF. CDR3 DNA sequence: TGTGCCAGCAGTTTAGGACAGGGGGCCTACAATGAGCAGTTCTTC.

This chain joins TRBV4-2 and TRBJ2-7, with 13 nucleotides matching TRBD2. Germline lookup yields CDR1 LGHNA and CDR2 YNFKEQ. V was pared by 3 bases and J by 2 bases, with 4 bases of the junction left unmatched. There are 16 residues in the CDR3. The CDR3 spells CASSQTSGRIPYEQYF. Written as DNA, the CDR3 is TGTGCCAGCAGCCAGACTAGCGGGAGGATCCCCTACGAGCAGTACTTC.

This chain joins TRBV7-9 and TRBJ1-2; 7 nucleotides align to TRBD1. The CDR3 loop spans 15 amino acids. The J segment lost 2 bases and the V segment lost 5 bases, leaving 8 bases of the junction unmatched. Germline loops: CDR1 SEHNR, CDR2 FQNEAQ (reference sequence). The CDR3 loop reads CASSPGQESNYGYTF. DNA for the CDR3: TGTGCCAGCAGCCCTGGACAGGAGTCAAACTATGGCTACACCTTC.

The chain is built from TRBV13 and TRBJ1-2, with a possible D match to TRBD1 (5 bases). Between the trimmed V and J ends, which lost 1 base and 4 bases, there was a span of 10 bases. Germline assignment: CDR1 PRHDT and CDR2 FYEKMQ (reference sequence). The CDR3 totals 14 residues. The CDR3 region is CASSLVGQGYGYTF. The CDR3 DNA reads as TGTGCCAGCAGCTTAGTGGGCCAGGGCTATGGCTACACCTTC.

The J gene is TRBJ1-2, the V gene TRBV6-5; the D gene is possibly TRBD1 (6 bases). The CDR3 covers 14 residues. V lost 0 bases and J 7 bases, leaving 12 bases between the germline ends. Germline values: CDR1 MNHEY, CDR2 SVGAGI. CDR3 sequence reads: CASSYSGGWSGYTF. CDR3 coding DNA: TGTGCCAGCAGTTACTCAGGGGGTTGGTCTGGCTACACCTTC.

The chain combines TRBV9 with TRBJ2-1, with D hard to call. The germline V gene encodes CDR1 SGDLS and CDR2 YYNGEE. V lost 3 bases to trimming and J lost 4 bases, with 8 bases between them. CDR3 length equals 13 residues. The CDR3 nucleotides are TGTGCCAGCAGCGCCAACTCATACAATGAGCAGTTCTTC. Protein: CASSANSYNEQFF.

This clone was seen a single time. The chain recombines TRBV7-9 with TRBJ1-3; no reliable D call. This CDR3 has 12 residues. Trimming removed 5 bases from V and 0 bases from J, with 2 bases in between. Germline-derived CDR1 and CDR2 are SEHNR and FQNEAQ (reference sequence). CDR3 sequence reads: CASSLSGNTIYF. The CDR3 DNA reads TGTGCCAGCAGCCTCTCTGGAAACACCATATATTTT.

This chain links TRBV5-1 with TRBJ1-4; D gene ambiguous. V dropped 0 bases and J dropped 2 bases, with 11 bases sitting between them. CDR3 length: 16 residues. Germline V gives CDR1 SGHRS, CDR2 YFSETQ. CDR3 sequence reads: CASSLAGSRTNEKLFF. For the CDR3, the DNA is TGCGCCAGCAGCTTGGCGGGGAGTCGGACTAATGAAAAACTGTTTTTT. Supplemented by reference TRBV5-1 and TRBJ1-4, the full variable domain reads KAGVTQTPRYLIKTRGQQVTLSCSPISGHRSVSWYQQTPGQGLQFLFEYFSETQRNKGNFPGRFSGRQFSNSRSEMNVSTLELGDSALYLCASSLAGSRTNEKLFFGSGTQLSVL.

The genes are TRBV25-1 and TRBJ2-5; 10 bases align to TRBD1. CDR3 size: 15 residues. The V segment lost 6 bases and the J segment 5 bases; nucleotides outside the gene matches: 9. The V gene's germline CDR1 is MGHDK and CDR2 SYGVNS. The CDR3, as DNA: TGTGCCAGCAGGACCGGGACAGGGGACGTGGAGACCCAGTACTTC. Translation gives CASRTGTGDVETQYF.

The chain uses TRBV7-3 and TRBJ2-3; no definite D call. The V gene lost 5 bases and the J gene lost 3 bases, with 6 bases spanning the gap. The CDR3 is 12 residues long. Germline CDR1 and CDR2: SGHTA and FQGTGA. The CDR3 DNA sequence: TGTGCCAGCAGCCCCCCAACAGATACGCAGTATTTT. Protein sequence: CASSPPTDTQYF.

The chain combines TRBV6-1 with TRBJ2-5; the D gene is possibly TRBD1 (6 bases). The germline gives CDR1 MNHNS, CDR2 SASEGT. Trimming removed 3 bases from V and 5 bases from J, with 13 bases in between. This CDR3 region has 14 residues. CDR3 protein: CASSDQGRGETQYF. Written as DNA, the CDR3 is TGTGCCAGCAGTGATCAGGGGCGCGGGGAGACCCAGTACTTC.

The rearrangement links TRBV6-4 to TRBJ2-1; TRBD2 agrees at 7 bases. The V segment lost 3 bases and the J segment 2 bases; nucleotides outside the gene matches: 10. The CDR3 loop spans 17 amino acids. Germline CDR1 reads MRHNA; CDR2 reads SNTAGT. As DNA, the CDR3 is TGTGCCAGCAGTGAGGTCGCGGGAGTCGGGACCTACAATGAGCAGTTCTTC. Its protein product is CASSEVAGVGTYNEQFF.

The rearrangement joins TRBV30 to TRBJ1-1; TRBD1 might be the D (6 bases). The germline V gene has CDR1 GTSNPN and CDR2 SVGIG (reference sequence). Trimming took 4 bases from V and 1 from J, leaving 13 bases between them. The CDR3 is 14 amino acids. The chain's CDR3 is CAWTGGHPNTEAFF. Written as DNA, the CDR3 is TGTGCCTGGACCGGGGGGCACCCGAACACTGAAGCTTTCTTT.

The chain uses TRBV27 and TRBJ2-2, with 12 bases aligning to TRBD2. The CDR3 has 19 residues. Unmatched junction bases numbered 12, after V lost 3 bases and J lost 4 bases. Germline CDR1 MNHEY, CDR2 SMNVEV (reference sequence). CDR3 DNA: TGTGCCAGCAGTTTTCCGACTAGCGGGAGTTATTATGGCACCGGGGAGCTGTTTTTT. This gives the protein CASSFPTSGSYYGTGELFF.

The CDR3 loop reads CASSLDIGRGPQHF. CDR3 bases: TGCGCCAGCAGCCTGGACATTGGTAGGGGGCCCCAGCATTTT. This chain joins TRBV5-1 and TRBJ1-5, with D perhaps TRBD1 (5 bases). V was shortened by 4 bases and J by 9 bases, with 17 bases between the two germline ends. From germline, CDR1 is SGHRS and CDR2 YFSETQ. This CDR3 has 14 amino acids.

The chain combines TRBV5-4 with TRBJ2-5; D is undetermined. The CDR3 runs to 12 residues. Germline-derived CDR1 and CDR2 are SGHNT and YYREEE (reference sequence). Trimming took off 3 bases at V and 2 bases at J, with 5 bases between the two ends. CDR3 region: CASSSGQETQYF. The DNA of the CDR3 is TGTGCCAGCAGCTCCGGGCAAGAGACCCAGTACTTC.